These T cell receptor beta chains were read from a single sample in a study of blood T cell repertoires in COVID-19. The method was immunoSEQ multiplex PCR; TCRdb's version includes in-frame clones alone and lacks a portion of them. The data contain 80,000 to 100,000 clones, roughly 82% of them seen just once; the ten biggest clones take up about a tenth. Material for sequencing was peripheral blood. Receptors originate from a man between 65 and 85 years old with active or convalescent COVID-19. Both conserved end residues are part of each CDR3. Size is stated for part of the rows, as once, few or many counts, or as a class when the clone is expanded.

size	V	J	CDR3
-	TRBV15	TRBJ1-6	CATSRTWTGVSPLHF
-	TRBV3-1/TRBV3-2	TRBJ1-2	CASSQGSQGFGYTF
-	TRBV12-3/TRBV12-4	TRBJ1-1	CASSALPTTEAFF
-	TRBV4-2	TRBJ2-3	CASSQGGLAGAPRTDTQYF
-	TRBV7-8	TRBJ1-3	CASSLAAGTSGNTIYF
-	TRBV11-3	TRBJ1-6	CASSRGTGGSPLHF
-	TRBV29-1	TRBJ1-2	CSDRRGLFYGYTF
few	TRBV6-2/TRBV6-3	TRBJ2-2	CASSLTSPGELFF
once	TRBV7-9	TRBJ2-7	CASSLAQRSYEQYF
-	TRBV4-2	TRBJ2-7	CASSPLGGDEQYF
-	TRBV23-1	TRBJ2-7	CASSQSARATEGGQYF
-	TRBV27	TRBJ1-2	CASSFTDRVGYGYTF
-	TRBV29-1	TRBJ2-1	CSASGFYNEQFF
few	TRBV27	TRBJ2-1	CASSLNRGNEQFF
-	TRBV3-1/TRBV3-2	TRBJ2-1	CASSPTGLAANEQFF
once	TRBV21-1	TRBJ1-2	CASSYDRTSNYGYTF
-	TRBV30	TRBJ2-7	CAWRAGFHEQYF
-	TRBV18	TRBJ1-3	CASSPPGGSGNTIYF
-	TRBV4-1	TRBJ2-1	CASSRDRTYNEQFF
once	TRBV7-9	TRBJ1-6	CASTPWTGTSPLHF
once	TRBV7-9	TRBJ1-1	CASSPREAGQEAFF
-	TRBV9	TRBJ1-5	CASSSQGLGNQPQHF
-	TRBV11-3	TRBJ2-7	CASSLSPDSSYEQYF
-	TRBV29-1	TRBJ2-7	CSVEGGGGFYEQYF
-	TRBV24-1	TRBJ2-5	CATSDLLSGLETQYF
-	TRBV7-8	TRBJ2-7	CASSSPGEQYF
-	TRBV2	TRBJ2-1	CASSSSSGGAGEQFF
-	TRBV6-2/TRBV6-3	TRBJ1-4	CASSYPGLNGGEKLFF
-	TRBV5-1	TRBJ1-2	CASSRTGASGYTF